Detailed here is one T cell receptor beta chain. There is no known antigen for this receptor. No clone much larger than this one lies a single base away; base qualities are absent. Whole blood was collected in K2EDTA tubes by collaborating institutions according to the institutions' own protocols. For TCRbeta analysis, collaborator samples were shipped as frozen whole blood, as isolated PBMCs, or as DNA extracted from either sample type. The data are from a study of blood T cell repertoires in COVID-19 (dated by TCRdb to about 2020). Background for the entire study: The collaborator samples originated in the United States, Italy and Spain and spanned the acute and convalescent phases of COVID-19. The prospective study material was composed of cDNA or gDNA derived from T cells, B-cell-depleted T cells, or PBMCs. The dataset comprised deeply sampled blood TCRbeta repertoires from subjects exposed to, actively infected with, or recovered from COVID-19. A freely available public database, intended as a resource for researchers studying the immune response to SARS-CoV-2, is where the repertoires were released. The samples were drawn from the first 160 participants of the ongoing ImmuneRACE study and from 950 to 1,500 subjects provided by 6 global collaborators. The sample metadata nearly always contained a de-identified subject ID, COVID-19 status, age in years and sex. Where HLA class I and class II types were available, the types were taken from metadata supplied by the sample provider, not from assay-based typing.

The immunoSEQ Assay, a bias-controlled multiplex PCR, was used to amplify TCRbeta CDR3 regions from genomic DNA. The source study handled its data this way. Nucleated cell counts per sample were estimated from amplification of reference gene primers within the assay. Sequence reads were collapsed and filtered to measure the absolute abundance of every unique TCRbeta CDR3 rearrangement. For each sample, productive Simpson clonality was calculated as the square root of Simpson's diversity index across productive rearrangements. Here the immuneACCESS table is served through TCRdb, limited to in-frame sequences with V and J called. Missing clones are a known gap in these copies; in checked studies unresolved V genes cover under half, and the rest lacks a known reason. That table gives V, J and clone size, and the DNA gave D and trimming. The sample yields roughly 120,000 clones; around 84% were counted once. The ten biggest clones cover around 8% of the sample.

The germline V gene (reference sequence) gives CDR1 as SEHNR and CDR2 as FQNEAQ. The cysteine opens and the phenylalanine closes a CDR3 of 16 amino acids. CDR3 DNA is the only sequence kept; it has 48 bases, read in frame from the first base. The germline V and J ends show losses of 1 base and 3 bases respectively, and no gene match explains 6 bases of the junction. Study-wide conclusions, independent of this receptor: The amount of clinical and demographic metadata varied by source and participant and was provided uncurated.

Sequencing was carried out using peripheral blood. This sequence uses TRBV7-9 and TRBJ2-4; 7 central bases correspond to TRBD2. The receptor comes from a middle-aged woman with acute or convalescent COVID-19. The CDR3 in this case is CASSLVAGEGKNIQYF. The nucleotides read TGTGCCAGCAGCTTAGTGGCGGGGGAAGGCAAAAACATTCAGTACTTC.